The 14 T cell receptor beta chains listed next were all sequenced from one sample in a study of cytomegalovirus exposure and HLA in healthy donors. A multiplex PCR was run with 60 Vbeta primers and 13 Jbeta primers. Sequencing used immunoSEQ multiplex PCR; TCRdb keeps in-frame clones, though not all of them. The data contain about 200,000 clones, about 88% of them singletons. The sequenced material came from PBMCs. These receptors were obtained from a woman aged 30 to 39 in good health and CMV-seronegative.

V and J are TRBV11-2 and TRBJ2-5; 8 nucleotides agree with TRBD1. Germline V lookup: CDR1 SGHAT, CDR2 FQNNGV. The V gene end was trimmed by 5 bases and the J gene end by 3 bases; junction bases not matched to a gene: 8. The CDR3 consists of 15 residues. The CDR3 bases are TGTGCCAGCAGCCGTGGGACAGGACTAAAAGAGACCCAGTACTTC. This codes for CASSRGTGLKETQYF.

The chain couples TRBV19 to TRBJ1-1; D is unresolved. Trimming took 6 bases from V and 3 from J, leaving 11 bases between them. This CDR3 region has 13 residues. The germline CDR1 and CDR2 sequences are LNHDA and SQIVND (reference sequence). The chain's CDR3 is CASSPLLDTEAFF. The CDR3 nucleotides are TGTGCCAGTAGCCCACTCCTGGACACTGAAGCTTTCTTT.

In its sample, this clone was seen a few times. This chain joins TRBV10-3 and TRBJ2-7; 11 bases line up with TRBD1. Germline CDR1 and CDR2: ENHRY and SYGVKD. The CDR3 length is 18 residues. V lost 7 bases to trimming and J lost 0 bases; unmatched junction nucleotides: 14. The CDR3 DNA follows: TGTGCCATCAAACCGGGACAGGGGGGACGGGGGCACTCCTACGAGCAGTACTTC. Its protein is CAIKPGQGGRGHSYEQYF.

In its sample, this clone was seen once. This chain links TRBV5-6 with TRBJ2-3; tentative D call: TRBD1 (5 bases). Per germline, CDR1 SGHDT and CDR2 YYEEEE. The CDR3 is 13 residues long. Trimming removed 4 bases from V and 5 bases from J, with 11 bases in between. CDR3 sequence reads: CASSGSGLDTQYF. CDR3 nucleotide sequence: TGTGCCAGCAGCGGTTCAGGGTTAGATACGCAGTATTTT.

This chain's CDR3 is CASFSNYGYTF. CDR3 DNA sequence: TGTGCCAGCTTCTCTAACTATGGCTACACCTTC. The chain is built from TRBV28 and TRBJ1-2; D call uncertain. The CDR3 has 11 amino acids. From germline, CDR1 is MDHEN and CDR2 SYDVKM. The V and J ends lost 8 bases and 0 bases respectively, with 4 bases between them.

The CDR3 DNA reads as TGTGCCACCAGCAGATCCAGGGGGGCCCACGAGCAGTACTTC. Residues: CATSRSRGAHEQYF. V is TRBV15 and J is TRBJ2-7; D may be TRBD1 (7 bases). CDR3 length: 14 amino acids. The germline V and J ends were trimmed by 2 bases and 5 bases, with 13 bases remaining between them. Germline CDR1 LNHNV, CDR2 YYDKDF (reference sequence).

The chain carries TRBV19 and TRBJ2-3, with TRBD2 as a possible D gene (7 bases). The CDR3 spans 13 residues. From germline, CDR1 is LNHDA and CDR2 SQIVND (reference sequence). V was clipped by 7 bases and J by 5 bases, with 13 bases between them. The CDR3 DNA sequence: TGTGCCAGTAATGGGGGGGCGGAAGATACGCAGTATTTT. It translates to CASNGGAEDTQYF.

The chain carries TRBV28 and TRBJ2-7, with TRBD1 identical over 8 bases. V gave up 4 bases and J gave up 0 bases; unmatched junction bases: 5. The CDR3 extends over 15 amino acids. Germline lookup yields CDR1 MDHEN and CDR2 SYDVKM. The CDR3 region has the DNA TGTGCCAGCAGTTCGGGACAGGCATCCTCCTACGAGCAGTACTTC. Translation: CASSSGQASSYEQYF.

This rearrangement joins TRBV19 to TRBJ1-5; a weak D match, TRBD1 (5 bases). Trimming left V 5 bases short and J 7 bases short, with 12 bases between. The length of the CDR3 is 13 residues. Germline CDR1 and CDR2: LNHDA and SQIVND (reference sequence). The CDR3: CASSRDRGQPQHF. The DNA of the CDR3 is TGTGCCAGTAGTCGCGACAGAGGACAGCCCCAGCATTTT.

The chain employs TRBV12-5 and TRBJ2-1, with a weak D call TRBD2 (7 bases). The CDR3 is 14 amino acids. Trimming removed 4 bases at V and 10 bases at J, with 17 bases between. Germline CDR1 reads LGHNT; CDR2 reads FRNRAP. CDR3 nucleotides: TGTGCTAGTGGTTCACTCGGGGGGCTTGGAGAGCAGTTCTTC. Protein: CASGSLGGLGEQFF.

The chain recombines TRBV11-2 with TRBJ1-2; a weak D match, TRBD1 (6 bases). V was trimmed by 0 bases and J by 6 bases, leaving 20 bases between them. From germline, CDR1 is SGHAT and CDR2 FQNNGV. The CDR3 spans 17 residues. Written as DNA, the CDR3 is TGTGCCAGCAGCTTAGACCAGAACAGGGCCGAGAGAAATGGCTACACCTTC. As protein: CASSLDQNRAERNGYTF. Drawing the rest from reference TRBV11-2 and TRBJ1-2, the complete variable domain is EAGVAQSPRYKIIEKRQSVAFWCNPISGHATLYWYQQILGQGPKLLIQFQNNGVVDDSQLPKDRFSAERLKGVDSTLKIQPAKLEDSAVYLCASSLDQNRAERNGYTFGSGTRLTVV.

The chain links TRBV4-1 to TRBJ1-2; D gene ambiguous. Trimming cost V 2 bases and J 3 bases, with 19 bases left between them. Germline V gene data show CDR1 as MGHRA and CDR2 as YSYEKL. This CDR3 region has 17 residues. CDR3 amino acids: CASSQSAAHTFDYGYTF. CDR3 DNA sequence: TGCGCCAGCAGCCAATCGGCAGCGCACACCTTTGACTATGGCTACACCTTC.

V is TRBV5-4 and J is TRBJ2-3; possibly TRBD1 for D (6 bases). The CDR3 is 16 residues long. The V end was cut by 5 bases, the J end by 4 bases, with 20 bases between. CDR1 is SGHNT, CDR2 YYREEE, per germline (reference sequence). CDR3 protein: CASSQGTRNGADTQYF. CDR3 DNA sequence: TGTGCCAGCAGTCAAGGGACACGCAATGGCGCAGATACGCAGTATTTT.

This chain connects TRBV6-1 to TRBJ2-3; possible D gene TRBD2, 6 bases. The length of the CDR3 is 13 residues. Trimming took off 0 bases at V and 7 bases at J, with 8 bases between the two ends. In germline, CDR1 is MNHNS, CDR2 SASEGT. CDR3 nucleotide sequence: TGTGCCAGCAGTGAAGCGGGACTTCATACGCAGTATTTT. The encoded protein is CASSEAGLHTQYF.